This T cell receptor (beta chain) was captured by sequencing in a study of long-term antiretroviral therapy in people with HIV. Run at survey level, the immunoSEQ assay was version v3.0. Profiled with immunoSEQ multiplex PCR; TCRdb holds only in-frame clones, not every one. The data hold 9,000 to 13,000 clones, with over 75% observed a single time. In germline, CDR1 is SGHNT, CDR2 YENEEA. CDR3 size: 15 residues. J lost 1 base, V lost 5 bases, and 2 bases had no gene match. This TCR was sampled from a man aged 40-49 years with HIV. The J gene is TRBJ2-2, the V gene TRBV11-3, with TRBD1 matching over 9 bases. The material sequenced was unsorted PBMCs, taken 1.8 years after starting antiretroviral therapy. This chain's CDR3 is CASSADRGNTGELFF. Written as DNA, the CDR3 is TGTGCCAGCAGCGCGGACAGGGGGAACACCGGGGAGCTGTTTTTT.